This TCR beta chain stems from a study of T cell therapy after organ transplantation. Study summary: A median of 1.92 x 10^8 CMV-specific T cells was infused in 2 to 6 doses.

V lost 0 bases to trimming and J lost 1 base, with 9 bases between them. Germline V gene data show CDR1 as SGHTA and CDR2 as FQGNSA. CDR3 length: 15 amino acids. With regard to this clone: Its antigen is unidentified.

Study conclusions and caveats: Antirejection and antiviral medication effects could not be assessed.

Using immunoSEQ multiplex PCR, the repertoire was profiled, and TCRdb retains in-frame clones only, with some absent. The table lists about 17,000 clones, less than 90% of them singletons, with roughly 30% in the top ten. This sample's time point: 20-29 weeks after completion of therapy. Patients were solid-organ transplant recipients with drug-resistant or recurrent cytomegalovirus. The TCR sequence derives from a human patient who had received a solid organ transplant and had CMV disease. Certain T cells may be donor cells from the graft. The chain combines TRBV7-2 with TRBJ1-1; the D is unclear. The sample in question was CD8+ T cells from blood, obtained after autologous CMV-specific T cell therapy. CDR3 coding DNA: TGTGCCAGCAGCTTAGCGAGGGCACGGAACACTGAAGCTTTCTTT. It translates to CASSLARARNTEAFF. The full variable domain, its missing parts supplied by reference TRBV7-2 and TRBJ1-1, is GAGVSQSPSNKVTEKGKDVELRCDPISGHTALYWYRQSLGQGLEFLIYFQGNSAPDKSGLPSDRFSAERTGGSVSTLTIQRTQQEDSAVYLCASSLARARNTEAFFGQGTRLTVV.